These 4 T cell receptor beta chains originate from one sample sequenced in a study of T cell repertoires in aging, cancer and after chemotherapy. Rearranged V-D-J TRB sequences were amplified with a mixed TRB-A/B primer pool. TCRdb independently ran MiXCR on the multiplex PCR reads; one entry per CDR3 protein. The sample lists 2,500 to 3,500 distinct CDR3 sequences; about a fifth were seen once. Amplification of TCR beta used genomic DNA extracted from peripheral blood. The sequencing input was blood. The receptors stem from a human donor with a blood cancer.

Judged by abundance, this clonotype is medium-sized. The chain is built from TRBV6-6 and TRBJ1-5; D is ambiguous. Trimming cost V 0 bases and J 11 bases, with 5 bases left between them. The CDR3 spans 11 residues. Germline CDR1 and CDR2: MNHNY and SVGAGI (reference sequence). The CDR3 spells CASSYSYSQHF. CDR3 in DNA: TGTGCCAGCAGTTACTCTTATTCCCAGCATTTT.

This clonotype was observed a handful of times. The chain recombines TRBV12-3 or TRBV12-4 with TRBJ1-5; TRBD1 matches 7 bases. This CDR3 has 18 residues. The V gene end was trimmed by 6 bases and the J gene end by 0 bases; junction bases not matched to a gene: 14. In DNA form, the CDR3 reads TGTGCCAGCAGACGGGAGACAGGGTCCATTTATAGCAATCAGCCCCAGCATTTT. Translated, it gives CASRRETGSIYSNQPQHF.

By sample share, this clonotype is medium-sized. The rearrangement links TRBV6-5 to TRBJ1-4; 8 nucleotides agree with TRBD1. Trimming took 2 bases from V and 4 from J; bases not matched to a gene: 12. The CDR3 loop spans 18 amino acids. Germline V gene sequence: CDR1 MNHEY, CDR2 SVGAGI. This CDR3 reads CASSYRGGRGHSNEKLFF. The CDR3 region has the DNA TGTGCCAGCAGTTACCGAGGGGGCAGGGGGCATAGTAATGAAAAACTGTTTTTT.

This clonotype occurred a few times. The chain couples TRBV20-1 to TRBJ2-1, with D perhaps matching TRBD1 (6 bases). From germline, CDR1 is DFQATT and CDR2 SNEGSKA (reference sequence). The CDR3 is made up of 14 amino acids. With 0 bases removed from V and 4 bases from J, the gap between germline ends came to 10 bases. This CDR3 is CSARDVQGYNEQFF. The CDR3, as DNA: TGCAGTGCTAGAGACGTCCAGGGGTACAATGAGCAGTTCTTC.